This record covers a single TCR beta chain. Its target is unknown. The data stem from a study of a mutant IDH1 vaccine in newly diagnosed glioma. Study as a whole: Either 4-6 weeks after radiotherapy alone or alongside temozolomide, vaccination was begun. Treated patients, averaging 40.4 years, were roughly 60% male and roughly 40% female. Standard pretreatment was either radiotherapy, temozolomide, or, for most, radiochemotherapy with temozolomide. Whole-study results and caveats: Immune responses induced by vaccination arose in approximately 93% of the patients.

Germline assignment: CDR1 SGDLS and CDR2 YYNGEE. This CDR3 has 16 residues. V was pared by 3 bases and J by 5 bases, with 10 bases of the junction left unmatched. Time point reported: week 35, safety follow-up. With topical imiquimod, each dose of the vaccine consisted of 300 ug of mutant IDH1 20-mer peptide. Here immunoSEQ multiplex PCR was the method, and the copy in TCRdb shows in-frame clones only, minus some. Of 35,000 to 50,000 clones listed, 85% to 95% were seen once; the top ten hold about 2.1%. The clonotype was recovered from a man aged 45-65 years with glioma. The chain carries TRBV9 and TRBJ2-4, with TRBD1 identical over 8 bases. This specimen consisted of PBMCs, obtained from a glioma patient whose treatment included an IDH1 peptide vaccine. The CDR3 spells CASSGGPQGAQNIQYF. CDR3 bases: TGTGCCAGCAGCGGAGGTCCCCAGGGGGCTCAAAACATTCAGTACTTC.